This entry lists 11 T cell receptor beta chains sequenced from one sample in a study of blood T cell repertoires in COVID-19. Data came from immunoSEQ multiplex PCR; TCRdb stores just in-frame clones and leaves some out. The table shows 150,000 to 200,000 clones, with about 78% occurring only once. Sequencing was done on a sample of PBMCs or T cells enriched from blood (not recorded which). Receptors were obtained from a woman between 50 and 59 years old who had recovered from COVID-19.

This clone was seen a handful of times. CDR3 sequence: CASSTLGSGNYGYTF. CDR3 coding DNA: TGTGCCAGCAGCACCCTAGGCTCCGGTAACTATGGCTACACCTTC. The chain carries TRBV5-5 and TRBJ1-2; D call uncertain. Germline CDR1 is SGHKS and CDR2 is YYEKEE (reference sequence). CDR3 size: 15 residues. Trimming took 4 bases from V and 1 from J, leaving 14 bases between them.

This clone was detected only once. V gene TRBV27 combines with J gene TRBJ2-1, with 8 bases identical to TRBD1. Germline V gives CDR1 MNHEY, CDR2 SMNVEV (reference sequence). With 8 bases clipped from V and 3 bases from J, the junction kept 9 bases outside the gene matches. CDR3 size: 15 residues. The CDR3 DNA sequence: TGTGCCAGCCAGCAGGGGGCGGGAAACTACAATGAGCAGTTCTTC. Translation: CASQQGAGNYNEQFF.

The gene calls are TRBV9 and TRBJ1-2; no reliable D call. This CDR3 region has 15 residues. The germline V and J ends were trimmed by 0 bases and 7 bases, with 16 bases remaining between them. Germline loops: CDR1 SGDLS, CDR2 YYNGEE. The CDR3 sequence is CASSVESWAGSGYTF. In DNA, the CDR3 is TGTGCCAGCAGCGTAGAGTCATGGGCAGGCAGTGGCTACACCTTC.

This clone was seen a single time. This rearrangement joins TRBV19 to TRBJ1-1; no clear D gene. V lost 3 bases, J lost 0 bases, and 8 bases lay in between. The germline V gene has CDR1 LNHDA and CDR2 SQIVND (reference sequence). The CDR3 consists of 14 residues. CDR3 nucleotide sequence: TGTGCCAGTAGTATCGGTTACCTGAACACTGAAGCTTTCTTT. Amino acids: CASSIGYLNTEAFF.

The chain combines TRBV29-1 with TRBJ2-7; D may be TRBD1 (5 bases). Per the germline V gene, CDR1 is SQVTM and CDR2 is ANQGSEA. The CDR3 runs to 11 residues. V dropped 4 bases and J dropped 6 bases, with 10 bases sitting between them. CDR3 sequence reads: CSVVQASEQYF. CDR3 DNA sequence: TGCAGCGTTGTACAGGCCTCCGAGCAGTACTTC.

The chain has TRBV6-5 and TRBJ1-3; 8 bases align to TRBD1. The CDR3 has 16 residues. Germline V gene sequence: CDR1 MNHEY, CDR2 SVGAGI. V lost 2 bases to trimming and J lost 3 bases; unmatched junction nucleotides: 6. The CDR3 loop reads CASSYDSQGVGNTIYF. CDR3 nucleotide sequence: TGTGCCAGCAGTTACGATTCACAGGGGGTTGGAAACACCATATATTTT.

The chain employs TRBV5-1 and TRBJ2-4, with 7 nucleotides matching TRBD1. This CDR3 has 19 amino acids. The trim removed 4 bases at V and 0 bases at J, leaving 16 bases unmatched. The V gene's germline CDR1 is SGHRS and CDR2 YFSETQ. This CDR3 is CASSEGAVNRGRAKNIQYF. The CDR3 DNA reads TGCGCCAGCAGCGAGGGGGCGGTTAATAGGGGTCGAGCCAAAAACATTCAGTACTTC.

The V call is TRBV24-1, the J call TRBJ2-2, with D possibly TRBD2 on 5 matching bases. V was shortened by 4 bases and J by 6 bases, with 11 bases between the two germline ends. The CDR3 loop spans 14 amino acids. Looked up from germline, CDR1 is KGHDR and CDR2 is SFDVKD. CDR3 coding DNA: TGTGCCACCAGTGAGGCTAGCTTCGCCGGGGAGCTGTTTTTT. This sequence encodes CATSEASFAGELFF.

The V call is TRBV6-5, the J call TRBJ2-3; possible D gene TRBD2, 5 bases. CDR3 length: 12 residues. Germline V CDR1 and CDR2: MNHEY, SVGAGI. V was clipped by 6 bases and J by 4 bases, with 8 bases between them. The DNA of the CDR3 is TGTGCCAGCAGGGCGGGTCCAGATACGCAGTATTTT. Translated, it gives CASRAGPDTQYF.

This clone was counted only a few times. The rearrangement links TRBV6-5 to TRBJ1-2, with D possibly matching TRBD1 (6 bases). Between the trimmed V and J ends, which lost 5 bases and 4 bases, there was a span of 11 bases. Germline V gene sequence: CDR1 MNHEY, CDR2 SVGAGI. The CDR3 is 13 amino acids. CDR3 amino acids: CASSLGQTYGYTF. The CDR3 bases are TGTGCCAGCAGTCTGGGACAAACCTATGGCTACACCTTC.

The rearrangement uses TRBV28 and TRBJ1-2, with 7 positions matching TRBD1. Germline CDR1 is MDHEN and CDR2 is SYDVKM. The CDR3 has 13 amino acids. Trimming at V came to 3 bases and at J to 5 bases, leaving 3 bases not matched to a gene. CDR3 sequence (DNA): TGTGCCAGCAGTTTGACAGGGAAATATGGCTACACCTTC. Its translation is CASSLTGKYGYTF.